Following are 28 T cell receptor beta chains from one sample sequenced in a study of spatial heterogeneity in lung cancer. TCRdb re-analysed the 5' RACE reads in MiXCR, keeping a single row per CDR3 protein. The data show roughly 4,000 distinct CDR3 sequences, about 28% seen once. As to time point: blood at routine non-recurrence follow-up after resection. The sequencing here drew on PBMCs, taken at follow-up. The receptors shown here come from a male donor with early-stage non-small cell lung cancer.

V is TRBV7-9 and J is TRBJ2-3; no clear D. Trimming pared 1 base from V and 6 bases from J, leaving 14 bases between. This CDR3 spans 15 amino acids. Germline V gene sequence: CDR1 SEHNR, CDR2 FQNEAQ (reference sequence). Here the CDR3 DNA reads TGTGCCAGCAGCTTAGTCGCTATCAACTCCGATACGCAGTATTTT. Protein sequence: CASSLVAINSDTQYF.

By sample fraction, this clonotype is medium-sized. The chain uses TRBV16 and TRBJ2-2, with 7 bases lining up with TRBD2. The CDR3 has 15 amino acids. Germline values: CDR1 KGHSY, CDR2 FQNENV. The junction had 3 bases not matched to a gene; V was cut back by 0 bases and J by 5 bases. CDR3 coding DNA: TGTGCCAGCAGCCAATCCGGGACTACGACCGGGGAGCTGTTTTTT. It yields the protein CASSQSGTTTGELFF.

The chain has TRBV20-1 and TRBJ2-3; 11 bases map to TRBD2. In germline, CDR1 is DFQATT, CDR2 SNEGSKA (reference sequence). The CDR3 covers 15 residues. The V segment lost 4 bases and the J segment 5 bases; nucleotides outside the gene matches: 8. The CDR3 DNA sequence: TGCAGTGCTAACTCACTAGCGGGAGTACGAGATACGCAGTATTTT. Translating gives CSANSLAGVRDTQYF.

This clonotype is medium-sized within its sample. The chain is built from TRBV5-6 and TRBJ2-7; TRBD1 is a possible D gene (5 bases). There are 17 residues in the CDR3. The germline V gene encodes CDR1 SGHDT and CDR2 YYEEEE. V was trimmed by 5 bases and J by 3 bases, leaving 24 bases between them. The CDR3 nucleotides are TGTGCCAGCAGTTTTGAACCCAGACACAGGCCCAACTACGAGCAGTACTTC. Encoded protein: CASSFEPRHRPNYEQYF.

This clonotype is medium-sized by share. The chain recombines TRBV23-1 with TRBJ2-1; D could derive from TRBD1 or TRBD2 (5 bases each). TRBV23-1 is an ORF; its function is uncertain. This CDR3 has 19 residues. V was trimmed by 0 bases and J by 0 bases, leaving 18 bases between them. CDR3: CASSQSGQVEGISYNEQFF. In DNA form, the CDR3 reads TGCGCCAGCAGTCAATCCGGCCAGGTCGAGGGGATCTCCTACAATGAGCAGTTCTTC.

In its sample, this clonotype was seen a few times. The V and J genes are TRBV11-2 and TRBJ2-5; D could derive from TRBD1 or TRBD2 (5 bases each). Germline-derived CDR1 and CDR2 are SGHAT and FQNNGV. This CDR3 contains 13 residues. Trimming left V 4 bases short and J 0 bases short, with 6 bases between. CDR3 loop: CASSWDDQETQYF. DNA of the CDR3: TGTGCCAGCAGCTGGGACGACCAAGAGACCCAGTACTTC.

The table lists this clonotype with many counts. The CDR3 bases are TGTGCCAGCAGCTTACCCAGTAATTCACCCCTCCACTTT. Its protein product is CASSLPSNSPLHF. The rearrangement joins TRBV7-9 to TRBJ1-6; D remains unclear. CDR3 length equals 13 residues. Germline V gene data show CDR1 as SEHNR and CDR2 as FQNEAQ (reference sequence). Trimming took off 2 bases at V and 6 bases at J, with 5 bases between the two ends.

The rearrangement uses TRBV20-1 and TRBJ2-7; 8 bases are shared with TRBD1. The J segment lost 0 bases and the V segment lost 0 bases, leaving 10 bases of the junction unmatched. This CDR3 contains 17 residues. CDR1 is DFQATT, CDR2 SNEGSKA, per germline (reference sequence). CDR3 in amino acids: CSARDYSRQGSSYEQYF. The CDR3, as DNA: TGCAGTGCTAGAGATTACTCCAGACAGGGGAGCTCCTACGAGCAGTACTTC.

This clonotype was picked up a small number of times. The chain employs TRBV10-2 and TRBJ1-5, with 10 bases lining up with TRBD1. The CDR3 loop spans 13 amino acids. Per the germline V gene, CDR1 is WSHSY and CDR2 is SAAADI. J gave up 7 bases and V 6 bases, and 3 bases lay outside the gene matches. CDR3 bases: TGCGCCAGCAGGGGGACAGGGGAACAGCCCCAGCATTTT. It is translated as CASRGTGEQPQHF.

This clonotype is categorized as large. The CDR3 DNA reads as TGTGCCAGCAGGTTCCACGGTAACATGAACACTGAAGCTTTCTTT. It specifies CASRFHGNMNTEAFF. V usage is TRBV25-1 and J usage is TRBJ1-1; D unresolved. V shed 6 bases and J shed 0 bases, with 14 bases lying between them. The CDR3 has 15 residues. The V gene's germline CDR1 is MGHDK and CDR2 SYGVNS.

This chain joins TRBV5-1 and TRBJ2-5; D is possibly TRBD1 (7 bases). Trimming took 7 bases from V and 1 from J, leaving 11 bases between them. The CDR3 consists of 13 residues. Germline-derived CDR1 and CDR2 are SGHRS and YFSETQ. The DNA of the CDR3 is TGCGCCAGCTGGGGGGACAGCCAAGAGACCCAGTACTTC. It yields the protein CASWGDSQETQYF.

This clonotype was recorded many times. The chain recombines TRBV29-1 with TRBJ2-6; no clear D. V lost 4 bases and J 0 bases, leaving 4 bases between the germline ends. This CDR3 contains 13 residues. Germline V gene lookup returns CDR1 SQVTM and CDR2 ANQGSEA. The CDR3 sequence is CSVVSSGANVLTF. CDR3 nucleotides: TGCAGCGTTGTGAGCTCTGGGGCCAACGTCCTGACTTTC.

The rearrangement links TRBV5-1 to TRBJ2-1; tentatively, D is TRBD1 (5 bases). Trimming left V 3 bases short and J 1 base short, with 11 bases between. The CDR3 runs to 15 residues. CDR1 is SGHRS, CDR2 YFSETQ, per germline. The CDR3 sequence: CASSSQGESYNEQFF. The CDR3 nucleotides are TGCGCCAGCAGCTCGCAGGGTGAGTCCTACAATGAGCAGTTCTTC.

Sample share makes this clonotype medium-sized. The chain links TRBV20-1 to TRBJ1-3; no definite D call. The CDR3 has 14 amino acids. V gave up 0 bases and J gave up 0 bases, with 6 bases separating them. Germline CDR1 and CDR2: DFQATT and SNEGSKA (reference sequence). The chain's CDR3 is CSARDSGSGNTIYF. The CDR3 DNA is TGCAGTGCTAGAGACTCGGGCTCTGGAAACACCATATATTTT.

This CDR3 is CASSYQANTEAFF. The CDR3 DNA follows: TGTGCCAGCAGCTACCAGGCGAACACTGAAGCTTTCTTT. The chain combines TRBV7-3 with TRBJ1-1; the D is unclear. V dropped 4 bases and J dropped 1 base, with 7 bases sitting between them. The CDR3 extends over 13 amino acids. Germline V gene lookup returns CDR1 SGHTA and CDR2 FQGTGA.

By sample share, this clonotype is medium-sized. V and J are TRBV12-3 or TRBV12-4 and TRBJ2-4; TRBD1 is a possible D gene (9 bases). The length of the CDR3 is 20 residues. Trimming stripped 3 bases from V and 6 bases from J, with 30 bases between. The CDR3 region is CASSFPLAGGTGGRGNIQYF. Written as DNA, the CDR3 is TGTGCCAGCAGTTTTCCCCTCGCGGGAGGCACAGGGGGCAGAGGAAACATTCAGTACTTC.

By share of the sample, this clonotype is medium-sized (0.01 to 0.1%). This chain connects TRBV15 to TRBJ1-5; 8 nucleotides match TRBD1. J lost 0 bases, V lost 4 bases, and 5 bases had no gene match. CDR1 is LNHNV and CDR2 is YYDKDF in the germline V gene (reference sequence). The CDR3 totals 16 residues. CDR3 sequence reads: CATSIDRGNSNQPQHF. DNA for the CDR3: TGTGCCACCAGCATTGACAGGGGAAATAGCAATCAGCCCCAGCATTTT.

In its sample, this clonotype ranks as medium-sized (0.01 to 0.1%). V gene TRBV12-3 or TRBV12-4 combines with J gene TRBJ2-1; D remains unclear. Trimming took 1 base from V and 0 from J, leaving 22 bases between them. The CDR3 consists of 20 residues. CDR3 in DNA: TGTGCCAGCAGTTTAGTGTTTGGCTGGTCCCTAGTCCGCTCCTACAATGAGCAGTTCTTC. It translates to CASSLVFGWSLVRSYNEQFF.

This clonotype is categorized as medium-sized. V gene TRBV27 combines with J gene TRBJ2-7; TRBD2 matches at 9 bases. This CDR3 has 15 residues. Germline-derived CDR1 and CDR2 are MNHEY and SMNVEV (reference sequence). The V and J ends lost 0 bases and 4 bases, in that order; junction bases with no gene match: 4. CDR3 residues: CASSLSFSGGYEQYF. The CDR3 DNA is TGTGCCAGCAGTTTATCGTTTAGCGGGGGATACGAGCAGTACTTC.

This clonotype is judged medium-sized. The chain joins TRBV11-2 to TRBJ2-7, with D perhaps being TRBD1 or TRBD2 (5 bases each). Germline assignment: CDR1 SGHAT and CDR2 FQNNGV. This CDR3 region has 15 residues. V lost 5 bases and J lost 0, with 14 bases in between. In DNA, the CDR3 is TGTGCCAGCAGCCTCGGAGGACAAACCTCCTACGAGCAGTACTTC. It yields the protein CASSLGGQTSYEQYF.

This chain uses TRBV20-1 with TRBJ2-7, with 8 bases lining up with TRBD1. After removal of 3 bases from V and 3 bases from J, the junction contained 7 bases not matched to a gene. The germline CDR1 and CDR2 sequences are DFQATT and SNEGSKA (reference sequence). This CDR3 is built from 14 residues. DNA of the CDR3: TGCAGTGCTAGGACAGGGGAGAATGGCTACGAGCAGTACTTC. This sequence encodes CSARTGENGYEQYF.

This clonotype has more than one count but fewer than ten. The chain combines TRBV9 with TRBJ2-5; 10 positions agree with TRBD2. This CDR3 is built from 16 residues. The trim removed 3 bases at V and 2 bases at J, leaving 7 bases unmatched. Germline V gene sequence: CDR1 SGDLS, CDR2 YYNGEE. The CDR3 DNA reads TGTGCCAGCAGCGAGACTGGACTAGCGGATCAAGAGACCCAGTACTTC. Protein sequence: CASSETGLADQETQYF.

This clonotype ranks as medium-sized. V gene TRBV29-1 combines with J gene TRBJ2-7; tentative D call: TRBD2 (6 bases). The CDR3 extends over 14 amino acids. The ends were cut back, 2 bases at V and 4 bases at J, with 15 bases in the middle. Germline V lookup: CDR1 SQVTM, CDR2 ANQGSEA. CDR3 sequence: CSVESSGGRYEQYF. The CDR3 DNA follows: TGCAGCGTTGAAAGCTCAGGAGGGAGGTACGAGCAGTACTTC.

The rearrangement joins TRBV7-8 to TRBJ2-3; tentative D call: TRBD2 (6 bases). In germline, CDR1 is SGHVS, CDR2 FQNEAQ. The CDR3 is made up of 17 amino acids. Between the trimmed V and J ends, which lost 2 bases and 4 bases, there was a span of 19 bases. As DNA, the CDR3 is TGTGCCAGCAGCTTACGGGCGGGGCCTCGTGGGGCAGATACGCAGTATTTT. This translates into CASSLRAGPRGADTQYF.

This rearrangement joins TRBV20-1 to TRBJ2-3, with D possibly TRBD2 on 6 matching bases. This CDR3 contains 15 residues. V was trimmed by 3 bases and J by 3 bases, leaving 16 bases between them. Germline V gene lookup returns CDR1 DFQATT and CDR2 SNEGSKA (reference sequence). In nucleotides, the CDR3 is TGCAGTGCTAGCCTCCCTCGGGGGACGACAGATACGCAGTATTTT. Its protein is CSASLPRGTTDTQYF.

By sample share, this clonotype is medium-sized (0.01 to 0.1%). J is TRBJ2-3 and V is TRBV3-1, with TRBD2 matching over 7 bases. The CDR3 covers 16 residues. V shed 4 bases, J shed 2 bases, and the junction held 9 bases outside the gene matches. The germline V gene has CDR1 LGHDT and CDR2 YNNKEL (reference sequence). The CDR3 here is CASSPGTTYDTDTQYF. Written as DNA, the CDR3 is TGTGCCAGCAGCCCCGGGACTACCTACGACACAGATACGCAGTATTTT.

The V gene is TRBV20-1, the J gene TRBJ1-1; D ambiguous. The CDR3 has 12 residues. CDR1 DFQATT and CDR2 SNEGSKA come from the germline V gene (reference sequence). Trimming removed 5 bases at V and 4 bases at J, with 11 bases between. The CDR3 DNA follows: TGCAGTGCTCGTGAAAAGGGCACTGAAGCTTTCTTT. As protein: CSAREKGTEAFF.

This clonotype was seen only a few times. This chain connects TRBV28 to TRBJ2-2, with 8 bases matching TRBD2. The V gene end was trimmed by 7 bases and the J gene end by 6 bases; junction bases not matched to a gene: 10. The CDR3 spans 15 residues. CDR1 and CDR2 (germline): MDHEN, SYDVKM. CDR3 in DNA: TGTGCCAGCAACCCGAGGACTAGCCGTTCCGGGGAGCTGTTTTTT. This translates into CASNPRTSRSGELFF.